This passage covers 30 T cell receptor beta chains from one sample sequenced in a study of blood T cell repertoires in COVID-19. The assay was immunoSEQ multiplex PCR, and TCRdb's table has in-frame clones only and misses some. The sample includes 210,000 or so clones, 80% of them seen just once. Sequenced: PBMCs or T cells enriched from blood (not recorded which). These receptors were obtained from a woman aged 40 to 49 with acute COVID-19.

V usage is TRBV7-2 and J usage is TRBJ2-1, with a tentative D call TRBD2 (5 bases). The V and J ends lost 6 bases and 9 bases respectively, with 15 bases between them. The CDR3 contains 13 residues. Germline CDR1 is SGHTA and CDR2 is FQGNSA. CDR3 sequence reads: CASSRDYSSEQFF. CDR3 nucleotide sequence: TGTGCCAGCAGTCGTGACTACAGTAGTGAGCAGTTCTTC.

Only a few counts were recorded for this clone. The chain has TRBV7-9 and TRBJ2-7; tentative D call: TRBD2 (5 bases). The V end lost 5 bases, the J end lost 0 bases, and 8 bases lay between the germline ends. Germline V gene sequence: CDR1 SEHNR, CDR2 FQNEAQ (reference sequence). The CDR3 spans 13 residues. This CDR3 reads CASSPDSSYEQYF. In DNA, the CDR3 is TGTGCCAGCAGCCCGGACTCCTCCTACGAGCAGTACTTC.

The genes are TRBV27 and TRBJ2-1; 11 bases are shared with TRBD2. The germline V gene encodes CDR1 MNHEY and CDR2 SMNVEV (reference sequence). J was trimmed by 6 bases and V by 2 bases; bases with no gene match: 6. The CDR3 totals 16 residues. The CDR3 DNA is TGTGCCAGCAGTTTAGGTAGTCTAGCGGGAGGCAATGAGCAGTTCTTC. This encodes CASSLGSLAGGNEQFF.

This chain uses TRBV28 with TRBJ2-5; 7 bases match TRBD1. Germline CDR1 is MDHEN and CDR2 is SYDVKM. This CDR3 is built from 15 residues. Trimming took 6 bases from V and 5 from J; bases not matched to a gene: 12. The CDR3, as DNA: TGTGCCAGCAGCCGGGGACAGACCAAAAAGGAGACCCAGTACTTC. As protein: CASSRGQTKKETQYF.

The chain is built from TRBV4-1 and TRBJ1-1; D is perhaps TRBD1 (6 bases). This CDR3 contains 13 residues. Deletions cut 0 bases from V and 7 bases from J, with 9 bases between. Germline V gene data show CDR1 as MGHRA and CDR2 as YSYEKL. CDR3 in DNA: TGCGCCAGCAGCCAAGAACAGGACAGTGAAGCTTTCTTT. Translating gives CASSQEQDSEAFF.

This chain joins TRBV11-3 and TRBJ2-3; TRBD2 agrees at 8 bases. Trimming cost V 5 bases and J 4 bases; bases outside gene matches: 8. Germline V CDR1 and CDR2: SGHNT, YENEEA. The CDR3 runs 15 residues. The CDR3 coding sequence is TGTGCCAGCAGCCCGAGTACAGCGGGAGCAGATACGCAGTATTTT. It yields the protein CASSPSTAGADTQYF.

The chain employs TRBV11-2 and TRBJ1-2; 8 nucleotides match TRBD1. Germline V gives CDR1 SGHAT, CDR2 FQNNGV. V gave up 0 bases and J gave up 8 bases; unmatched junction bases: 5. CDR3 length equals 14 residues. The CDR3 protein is CASSLEGTGRGYTF. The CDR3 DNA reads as TGTGCCAGCAGCTTAGAAGGGACAGGCAGAGGCTACACCTTC.

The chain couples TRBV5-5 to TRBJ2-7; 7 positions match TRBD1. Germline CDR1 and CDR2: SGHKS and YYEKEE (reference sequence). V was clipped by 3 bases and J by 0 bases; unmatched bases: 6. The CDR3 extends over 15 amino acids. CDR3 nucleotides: TGTGCCAGCAGCTACAGGGGCGAAAGCTCCTACGAGCAGTACTTC. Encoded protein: CASSYRGESSYEQYF.

The CDR3 loop reads CSASGDLDTQYF. CDR3 nucleotide sequence: TGCAGTGCTAGTGGCGATTTAGATACGCAGTATTTT. The chain uses TRBV20-1 and TRBJ2-3; D is undetermined. Per germline, CDR1 DFQATT and CDR2 SNEGSKA (reference sequence). Trimming shortened V by 3 bases and J by 5 bases, and 9 bases separated the two germline ends. CDR3 length: 12 amino acids.

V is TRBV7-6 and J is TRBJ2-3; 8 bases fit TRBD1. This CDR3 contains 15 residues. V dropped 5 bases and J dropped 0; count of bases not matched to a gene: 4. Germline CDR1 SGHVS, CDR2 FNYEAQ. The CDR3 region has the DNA TGTGCCAGCAGCACCACAGGGGGAAGCACAGATACGCAGTATTTT. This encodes CASSTTGGSTDTQYF.

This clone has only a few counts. CDR3 region: CASSLETHYEQYF. CDR3 nucleotide sequence: TGTGCCAGCAGCTTGGAGACTCACTACGAGCAGTACTTC. The chain uses TRBV5-5 and TRBJ2-7; D uncertain. The CDR3 spans 13 residues. Looked up from germline, CDR1 is SGHKS and CDR2 is YYEKEE (reference sequence). The germline V and J ends were trimmed by 0 bases and 3 bases, with 7 bases remaining between them.

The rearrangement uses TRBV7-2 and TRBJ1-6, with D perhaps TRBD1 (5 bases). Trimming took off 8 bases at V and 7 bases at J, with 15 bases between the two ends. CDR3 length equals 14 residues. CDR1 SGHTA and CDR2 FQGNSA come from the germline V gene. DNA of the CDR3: TGTGCCAGCCATCTGAGGCAGGGAAATTCACCCCTCCACTTT. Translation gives CASHLRQGNSPLHF.

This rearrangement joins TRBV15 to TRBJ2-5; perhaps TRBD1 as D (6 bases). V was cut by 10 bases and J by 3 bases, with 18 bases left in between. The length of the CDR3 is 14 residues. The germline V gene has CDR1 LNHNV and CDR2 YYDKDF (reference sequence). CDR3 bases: TGTGCCATCGCGTTCCCGGACAGTGAAGAGACCCAGTACTTC. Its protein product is CAIAFPDSEETQYF.

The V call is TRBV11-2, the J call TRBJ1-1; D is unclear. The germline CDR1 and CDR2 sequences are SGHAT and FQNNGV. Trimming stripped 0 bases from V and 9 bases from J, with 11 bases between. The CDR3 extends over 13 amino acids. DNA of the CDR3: TGTGCCAGCAGCTTAGAGCCTGTCGGGAAAGCTTTCTTT. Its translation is CASSLEPVGKAFF.

The CDR3 reads CASSLGAGGVNYGYTF. The CDR3 DNA follows: TGTGCCAGCAGCTTGGGTGCAGGGGGAGTTAACTATGGCTACACCTTC. The chain carries TRBV5-5 and TRBJ1-2; 7 positions match TRBD1. The CDR3 totals 16 residues. V dropped 0 bases and J dropped 1; count of bases not matched to a gene: 6. In germline, CDR1 is SGHKS, CDR2 YYEKEE (reference sequence).

CDR3 amino acids: CASSQDTSGGSWETQYF. Here the CDR3 DNA reads TGTGCCAGCAGCCAAGATACTAGCGGGGGGAGTTGGGAGACCCAGTACTTC. The chain combines TRBV3-1 (or the pseudogene TRBV3-2) with TRBJ2-5; the match to TRBD2 covers 12 bases. The germline V gene has CDR1 LGHDT and CDR2 YNNKEL (reference sequence). The J segment lost 5 bases and the V segment lost 0 bases, leaving 7 bases of the junction unmatched. The CDR3 loop spans 17 amino acids.

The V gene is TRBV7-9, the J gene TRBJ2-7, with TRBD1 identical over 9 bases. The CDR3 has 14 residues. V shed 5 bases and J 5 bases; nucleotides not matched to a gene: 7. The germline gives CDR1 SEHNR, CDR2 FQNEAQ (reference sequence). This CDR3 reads CASSPRTGVHEQYF. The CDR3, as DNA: TGTGCCAGCAGCCCGCGGACAGGGGTACACGAGCAGTACTTC.

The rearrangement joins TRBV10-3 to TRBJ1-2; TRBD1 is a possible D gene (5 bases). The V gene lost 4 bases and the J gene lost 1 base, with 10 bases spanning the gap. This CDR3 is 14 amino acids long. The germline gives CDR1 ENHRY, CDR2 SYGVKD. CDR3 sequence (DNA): TGTGCCATCAGTGGGCAGGGCCTTAACTATGGCTACACCTTC. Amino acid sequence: CAISGQGLNYGYTF.

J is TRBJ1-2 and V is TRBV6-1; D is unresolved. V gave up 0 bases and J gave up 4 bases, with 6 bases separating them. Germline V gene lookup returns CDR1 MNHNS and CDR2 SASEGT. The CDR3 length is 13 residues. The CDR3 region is CASSEARGYGYTF. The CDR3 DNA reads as TGTGCCAGCAGTGAAGCTCGGGGCTATGGCTACACCTTC.

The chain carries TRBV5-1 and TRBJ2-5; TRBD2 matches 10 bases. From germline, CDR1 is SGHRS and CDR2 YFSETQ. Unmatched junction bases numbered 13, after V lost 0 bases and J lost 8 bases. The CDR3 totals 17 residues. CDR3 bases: TGCGCCAGCAGCTTGGCCGGACTAGCGGACACTCAATACACCCAGTACTTC. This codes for CASSLAGLADTQYTQYF.

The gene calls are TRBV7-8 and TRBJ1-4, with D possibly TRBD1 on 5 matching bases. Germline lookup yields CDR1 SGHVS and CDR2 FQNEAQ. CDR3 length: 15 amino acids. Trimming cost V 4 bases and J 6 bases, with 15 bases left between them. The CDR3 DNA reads TGTGCCAGCAGCTCCGCGGGACGGCCTGATGAAAAACTGTTTTTT. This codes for CASSSAGRPDEKLFF.

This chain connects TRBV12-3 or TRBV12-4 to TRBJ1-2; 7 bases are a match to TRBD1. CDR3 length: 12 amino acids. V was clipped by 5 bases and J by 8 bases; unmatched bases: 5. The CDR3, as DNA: TGTGCCAGCAGTCGGTCAGGGGGAGGCTACACCTTC. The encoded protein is CASSRSGGGYTF.

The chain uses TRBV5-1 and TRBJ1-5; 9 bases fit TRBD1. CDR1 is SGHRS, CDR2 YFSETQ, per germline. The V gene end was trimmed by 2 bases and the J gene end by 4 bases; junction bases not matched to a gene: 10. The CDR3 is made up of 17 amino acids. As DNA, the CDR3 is TGCGCCAGCAGCTTCAACAGGGGGCGCAGAAGGAATCAGCCCCAGCATTTT. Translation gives CASSFNRGRRRNQPQHF.

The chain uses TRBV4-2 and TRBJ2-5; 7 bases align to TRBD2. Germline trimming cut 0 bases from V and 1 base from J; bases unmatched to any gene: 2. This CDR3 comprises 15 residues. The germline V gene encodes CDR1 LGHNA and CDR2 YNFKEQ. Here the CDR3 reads CASSQEASGQETQYF. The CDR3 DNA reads TGTGCCAGCAGCCAAGAGGCTAGCGGCCAAGAGACCCAGTACTTC.

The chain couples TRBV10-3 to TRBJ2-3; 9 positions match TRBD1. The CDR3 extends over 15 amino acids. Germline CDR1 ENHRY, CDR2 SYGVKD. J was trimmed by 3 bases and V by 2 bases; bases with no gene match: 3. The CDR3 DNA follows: TGTGCCATCAGTGAGAGACAGGGGGTAACAGATACGCAGTATTTT. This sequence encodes CAISERQGVTDTQYF.

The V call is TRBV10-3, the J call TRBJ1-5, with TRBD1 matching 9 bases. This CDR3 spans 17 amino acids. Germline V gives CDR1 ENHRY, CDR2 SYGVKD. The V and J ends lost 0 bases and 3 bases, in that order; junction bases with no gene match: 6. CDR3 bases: TGTGCCATCAGTGAGTCCCAAGGACAGGGGAACAATCAGCCCCAGCATTTT. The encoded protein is CAISESQGQGNNQPQHF.

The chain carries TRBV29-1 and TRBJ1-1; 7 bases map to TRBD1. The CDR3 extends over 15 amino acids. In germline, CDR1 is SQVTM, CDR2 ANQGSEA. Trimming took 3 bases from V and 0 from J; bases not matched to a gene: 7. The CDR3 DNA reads TGCAGCGTTGATCAGGGGGTAAATATGAACACTGAAGCTTTCTTT. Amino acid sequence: CSVDQGVNMNTEAFF.

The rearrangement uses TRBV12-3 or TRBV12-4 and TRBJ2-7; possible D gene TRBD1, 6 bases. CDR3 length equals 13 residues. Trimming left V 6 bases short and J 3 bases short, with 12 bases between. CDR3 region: CASRPGTLYEQYF. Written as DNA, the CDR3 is TGTGCCAGCAGACCCGGGACACTCTACGAGCAGTACTTC.

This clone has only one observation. The CDR3 DNA reads TGTGCCAGCAGCCTCAGGGGGCGAGAGCAGTACTTC. Translated, it gives CASSLRGREQYF. The chain is built from TRBV5-4 and TRBJ2-7; 8 bases map to TRBD1. J lost 7 bases, V lost 4 bases, and 4 bases had no gene match. The CDR3 totals 12 residues. Per germline, CDR1 SGHNT and CDR2 YYREEE (reference sequence). Complete variable domain (other parts from reference TRBV5-4 and TRBJ2-7): ETGVTQSPTHLIKTRGQQVTLRCSSQSGHNTVSWYQQALGQGPQFIFQYYREEENGRGNFPPRFSGLQFPNYSSELNVNALELDDSALYLCASSLRGREQYFGPGTRLTVT.

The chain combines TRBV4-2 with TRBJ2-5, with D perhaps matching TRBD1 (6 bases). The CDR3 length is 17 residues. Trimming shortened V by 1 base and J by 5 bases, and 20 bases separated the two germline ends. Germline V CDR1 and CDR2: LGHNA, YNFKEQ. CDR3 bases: TGTGCCAGCAGCCAAGTCTCTGGAAAACAGGGTCGGGAGACCCAGTACTTC. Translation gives CASSQVSGKQGRETQYF.